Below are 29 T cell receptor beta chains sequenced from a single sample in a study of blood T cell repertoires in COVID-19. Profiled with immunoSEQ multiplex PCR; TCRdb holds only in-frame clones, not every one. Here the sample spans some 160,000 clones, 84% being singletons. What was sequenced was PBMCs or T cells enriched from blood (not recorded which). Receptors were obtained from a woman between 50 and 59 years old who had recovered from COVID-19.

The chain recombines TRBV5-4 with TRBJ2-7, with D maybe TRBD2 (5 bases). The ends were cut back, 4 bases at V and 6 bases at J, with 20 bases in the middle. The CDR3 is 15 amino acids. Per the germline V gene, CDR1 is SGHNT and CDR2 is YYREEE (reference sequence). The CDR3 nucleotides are TGTGCCAGCAGCCCCGGCGGCGGGCTCAGCGGCGAGCAGTACTTC. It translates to CASSPGGGLSGEQYF.

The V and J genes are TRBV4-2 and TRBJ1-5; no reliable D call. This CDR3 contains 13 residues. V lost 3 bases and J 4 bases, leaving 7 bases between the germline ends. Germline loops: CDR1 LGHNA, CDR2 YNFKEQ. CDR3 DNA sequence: TGTGCCAGCAGCCAGTCAGTGAATCAGCCCCAGCATTTT. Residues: CASSQSVNQPQHF.

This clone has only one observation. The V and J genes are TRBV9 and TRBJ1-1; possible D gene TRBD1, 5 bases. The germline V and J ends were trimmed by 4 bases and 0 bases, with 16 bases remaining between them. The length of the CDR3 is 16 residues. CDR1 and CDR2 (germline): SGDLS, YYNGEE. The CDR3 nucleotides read TGTGCCAGCAGCCCCCAACCCCCCAGGGTGAACACTGAAGCTTTCTTT. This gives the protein CASSPQPPRVNTEAFF.

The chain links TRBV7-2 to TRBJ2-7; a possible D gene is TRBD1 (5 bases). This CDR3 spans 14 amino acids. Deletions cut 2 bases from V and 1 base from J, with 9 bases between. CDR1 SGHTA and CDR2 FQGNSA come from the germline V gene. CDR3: CASSLTGASYEQYF. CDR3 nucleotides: TGTGCCAGCAGCTTAACAGGCGCGTCCTACGAGCAGTACTTC.

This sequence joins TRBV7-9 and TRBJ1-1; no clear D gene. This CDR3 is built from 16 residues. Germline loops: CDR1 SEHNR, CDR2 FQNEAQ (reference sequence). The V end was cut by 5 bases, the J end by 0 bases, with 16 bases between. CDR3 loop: CASSTEEGFMNTEAFF. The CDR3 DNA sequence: TGTGCCAGCAGCACCGAGGAGGGATTTATGAACACTGAAGCTTTCTTT.

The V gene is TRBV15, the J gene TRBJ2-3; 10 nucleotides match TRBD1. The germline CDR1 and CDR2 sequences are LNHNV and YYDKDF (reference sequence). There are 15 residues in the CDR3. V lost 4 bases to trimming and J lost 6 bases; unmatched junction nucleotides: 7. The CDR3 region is CATSTDRGRGDTQYF. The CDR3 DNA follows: TGTGCCACCAGCACCGACAGGGGGCGGGGGGATACGCAGTATTTT.

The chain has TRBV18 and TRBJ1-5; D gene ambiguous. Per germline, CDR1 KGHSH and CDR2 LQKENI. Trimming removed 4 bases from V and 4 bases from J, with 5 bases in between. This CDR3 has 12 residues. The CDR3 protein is CASSLSNQPQHF. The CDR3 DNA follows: TGTGCCAGCTCACTCTCGAATCAGCCCCAGCATTTT.

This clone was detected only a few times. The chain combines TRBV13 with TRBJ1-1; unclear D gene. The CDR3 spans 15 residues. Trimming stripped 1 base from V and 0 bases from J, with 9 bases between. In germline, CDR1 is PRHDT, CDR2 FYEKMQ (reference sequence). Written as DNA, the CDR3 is TGTGCCAGCAGCTTAGAGTCCCAGTTGAACACTGAAGCTTTCTTT. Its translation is CASSLESQLNTEAFF.

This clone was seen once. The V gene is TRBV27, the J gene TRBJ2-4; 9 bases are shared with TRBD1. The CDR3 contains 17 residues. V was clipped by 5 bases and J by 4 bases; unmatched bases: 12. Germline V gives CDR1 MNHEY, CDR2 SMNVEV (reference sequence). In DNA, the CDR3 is TGTGCCAGCAGTCCCTGGACAGGGGCGGCTTCAAAAAACATTCAGTACTTC. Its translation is CASSPWTGAASKNIQYF.

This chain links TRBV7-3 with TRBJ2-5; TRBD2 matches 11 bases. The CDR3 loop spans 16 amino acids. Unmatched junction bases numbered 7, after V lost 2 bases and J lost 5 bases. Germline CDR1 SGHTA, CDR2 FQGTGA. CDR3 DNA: TGTGCCAGCAGCTTAGGGCCACTAGCGGGGGTGGAGACCCAGTACTTC. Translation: CASSLGPLAGVETQYF.

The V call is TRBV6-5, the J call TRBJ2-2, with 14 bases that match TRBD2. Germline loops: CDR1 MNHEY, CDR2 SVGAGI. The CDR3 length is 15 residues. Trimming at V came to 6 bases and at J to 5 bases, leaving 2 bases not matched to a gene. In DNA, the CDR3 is TGTGCCAGCAGCAGACTAGCGGGAGGGACCGGGGAGCTGTTTTTT. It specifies CASSRLAGGTGELFF.

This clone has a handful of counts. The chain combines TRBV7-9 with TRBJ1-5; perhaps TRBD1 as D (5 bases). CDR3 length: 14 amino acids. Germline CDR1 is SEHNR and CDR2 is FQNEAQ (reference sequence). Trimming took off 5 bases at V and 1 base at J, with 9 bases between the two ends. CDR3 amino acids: CASSKTESNQPQHF. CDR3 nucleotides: TGTGCCAGCAGCAAGACAGAAAGCAATCAGCCCCAGCATTTT. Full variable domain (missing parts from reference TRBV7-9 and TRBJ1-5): DTGVSQNPRHKITKRGQNVTFRCDPISEHNRLYWYRQTLGQGPEFLTYFQNEAQLEKSRLLSDRFSAERPKGSFSTLEIQRTEQGDSAMYLCASSKTESNQPQHFGDGTRLSIL.

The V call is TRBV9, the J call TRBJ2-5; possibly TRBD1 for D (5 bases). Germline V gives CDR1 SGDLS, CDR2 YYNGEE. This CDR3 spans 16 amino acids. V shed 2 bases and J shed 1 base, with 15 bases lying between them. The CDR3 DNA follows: TGTGCCAGCAGCGTGGGGCCCAGTGGATCCCAAGAGACCCAGTACTTC. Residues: CASSVGPSGSQETQYF.

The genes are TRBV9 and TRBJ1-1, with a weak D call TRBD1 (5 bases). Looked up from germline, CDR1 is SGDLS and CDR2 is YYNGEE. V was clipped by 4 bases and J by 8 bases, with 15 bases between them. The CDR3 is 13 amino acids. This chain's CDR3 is CASSPPGVGEAFF. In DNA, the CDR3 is TGTGCCAGCAGCCCCCCGGGGGTGGGGGAAGCTTTCTTT.

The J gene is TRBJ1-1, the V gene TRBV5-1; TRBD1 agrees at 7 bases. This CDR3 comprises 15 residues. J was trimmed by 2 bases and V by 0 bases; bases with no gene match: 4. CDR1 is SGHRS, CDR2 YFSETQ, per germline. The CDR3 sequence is CASSLVGQRNTEAFF. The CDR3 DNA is TGCGCCAGCAGCTTGGTGGGACAGCGAAACACTGAAGCTTTCTTT.

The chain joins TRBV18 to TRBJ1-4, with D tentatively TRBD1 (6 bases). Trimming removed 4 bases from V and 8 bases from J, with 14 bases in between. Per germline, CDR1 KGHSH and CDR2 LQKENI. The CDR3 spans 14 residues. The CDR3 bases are TGTGCCAGCTCACTCCAGGGGTTCAACGAAAAACTGTTTTTT. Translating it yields CASSLQGFNEKLFF.

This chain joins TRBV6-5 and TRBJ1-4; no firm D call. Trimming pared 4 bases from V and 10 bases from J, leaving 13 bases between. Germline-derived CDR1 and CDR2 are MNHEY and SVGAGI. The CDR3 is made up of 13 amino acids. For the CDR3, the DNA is TGTGCCAGCAGTTCCGGTTCCGTTGGAAAACTGTTTTTT. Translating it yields CASSSGSVGKLFF.

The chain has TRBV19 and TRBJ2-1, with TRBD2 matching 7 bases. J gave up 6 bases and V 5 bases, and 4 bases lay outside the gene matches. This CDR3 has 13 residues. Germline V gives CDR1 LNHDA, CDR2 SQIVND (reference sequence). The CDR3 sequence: CASSSLAVNEQFF. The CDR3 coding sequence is TGTGCCAGTAGTTCCCTAGCGGTCAATGAGCAGTTCTTC.

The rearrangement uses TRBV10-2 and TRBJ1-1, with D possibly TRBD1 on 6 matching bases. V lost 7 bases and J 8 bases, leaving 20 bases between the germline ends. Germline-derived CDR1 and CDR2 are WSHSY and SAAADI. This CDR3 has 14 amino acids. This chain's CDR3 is CASTPGQKNVEAFF. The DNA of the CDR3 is TGCGCCAGCACACCAGGACAGAAAAACGTCGAAGCTTTCTTT.

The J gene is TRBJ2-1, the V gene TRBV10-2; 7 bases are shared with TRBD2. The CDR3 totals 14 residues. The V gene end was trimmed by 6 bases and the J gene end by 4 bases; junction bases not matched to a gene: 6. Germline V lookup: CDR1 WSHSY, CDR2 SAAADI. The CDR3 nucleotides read TGCGCCAGCAGCAGAAGCGGGGCATACAATGAGCAGTTCTTC. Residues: CASSRSGAYNEQFF.

This CDR3 reads CASSEYRTEAFF. The CDR3 region has the DNA TGTGCCAGCAGTGAGTATCGGACTGAAGCTTTCTTT. The chain employs TRBV2 and TRBJ1-1; the D is unclear. Trimming removed 3 bases at V and 5 bases at J, with 7 bases between. This CDR3 spans 12 amino acids. Germline values: CDR1 SNHLY, CDR2 FYNNEI.

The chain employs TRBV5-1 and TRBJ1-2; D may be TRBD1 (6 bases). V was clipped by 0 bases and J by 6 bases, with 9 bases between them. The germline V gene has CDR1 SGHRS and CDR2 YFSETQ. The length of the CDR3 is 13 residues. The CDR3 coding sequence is TGCGCCAGCAGCTTGGTCAGGGGAAATGGCTACACCTTC. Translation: CASSLVRGNGYTF. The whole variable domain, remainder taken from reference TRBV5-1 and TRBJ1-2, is KAGVTQTPRYLIKTRGQQVTLSCSPISGHRSVSWYQQTPGQGLQFLFEYFSETQRNKGNFPGRFSGRQFSNSRSEMNVSTLELGDSALYLCASSLVRGNGYTFGSGTRLTVV.

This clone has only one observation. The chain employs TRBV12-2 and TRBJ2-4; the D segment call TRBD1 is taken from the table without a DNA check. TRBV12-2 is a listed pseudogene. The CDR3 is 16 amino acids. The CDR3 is CASRPTAFLAKNIQYF. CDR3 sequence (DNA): TGTGCAAGTCGACCGACAGCCTTTCTAGCCAAAAACATTCAGTACTTC.

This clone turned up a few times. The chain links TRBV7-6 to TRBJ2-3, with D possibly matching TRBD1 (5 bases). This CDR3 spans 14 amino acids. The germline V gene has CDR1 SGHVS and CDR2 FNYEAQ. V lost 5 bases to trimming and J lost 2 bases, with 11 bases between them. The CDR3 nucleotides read TGTGCCAGCAGCACAGGTTTCTTCACAGATACGCAGTATTTT. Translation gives CASSTGFFTDTQYF.

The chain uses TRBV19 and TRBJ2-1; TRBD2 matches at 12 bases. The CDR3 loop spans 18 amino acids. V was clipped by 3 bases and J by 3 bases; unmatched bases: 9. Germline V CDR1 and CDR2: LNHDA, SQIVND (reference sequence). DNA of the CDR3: TGTGCCAGTAGTATGAGGGCTAGCGGGAGGGCCAGCTACAATGAGCAGTTCTTC. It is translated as CASSMRASGRASYNEQFF.

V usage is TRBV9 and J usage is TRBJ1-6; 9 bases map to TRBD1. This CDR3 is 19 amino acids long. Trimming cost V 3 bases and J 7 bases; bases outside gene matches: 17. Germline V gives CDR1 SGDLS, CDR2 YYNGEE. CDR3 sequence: CASSASPRPRDRANSPLHF. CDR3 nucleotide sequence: TGTGCCAGCAGCGCCAGTCCTCGGCCCCGGGACAGGGCCAATTCACCCCTCCACTTT.

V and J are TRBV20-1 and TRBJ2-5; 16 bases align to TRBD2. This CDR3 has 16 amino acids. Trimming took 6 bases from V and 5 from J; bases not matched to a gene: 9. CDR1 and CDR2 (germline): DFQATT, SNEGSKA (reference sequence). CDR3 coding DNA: TGCAGTGCCAGTGCCGGGACTAGCGGGAGGGGCGAGACCCAGTACTTC. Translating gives CSASAGTSGRGETQYF.

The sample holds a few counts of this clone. The chain's CDR3 is CSVGDSSGANVLTF. As DNA, the CDR3 is TGCAGCGTTGGGGACAGCTCTGGGGCCAACGTCCTGACTTTC. The gene calls are TRBV29-1 and TRBJ2-6; 7 nucleotides agree with TRBD1. This CDR3 contains 14 residues. Trimming cost V 4 bases and J 0 bases; bases outside gene matches: 0. Germline V gene sequence: CDR1 SQVTM, CDR2 ANQGSEA.

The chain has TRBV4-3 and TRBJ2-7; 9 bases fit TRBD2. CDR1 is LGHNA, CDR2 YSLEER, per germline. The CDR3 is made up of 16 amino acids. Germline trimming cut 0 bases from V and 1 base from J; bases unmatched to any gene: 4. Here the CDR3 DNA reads TGCGCCAGCAGCCAAGATTTAGCGGGAGTGTCCTACGAGCAGTACTTC. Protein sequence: CASSQDLAGVSYEQYF.